The clone carrying this TCR beta chain was counted once. The antigen remains undetermined. These data come from a study of cytomegalovirus exposure and HLA in healthy donors. Study outcomes and limitations: Subsequent analysis of the 110 or so validation repertoires found a tendency for first-cohort TCR clusters to co-occur. The authors listed about 170 TCR beta chains as cytomegalovirus-associated.

J was trimmed by 6 bases and V by 6 bases; bases with no gene match: 7. CDR1 and CDR2 (germline): LNHDA, SQIVND (reference sequence). The CDR3 is made up of 14 amino acids. Repertoires were generated with immunoSEQ multiplex PCR, while TCRdb's copy carries only in-frame clones and drops some. This sample has approximately 110,000 clones, with more than 85% found just once. The donors were in the 120-subject validation cohort, distinct from the roughly 600-subject first cohort. The material sequenced was PBMCs. The chain uses TRBV19 and TRBJ2-2; 7 nucleotides line up with TRBD1. This receptor was identified in a woman younger than 35 in good health and CMV-seropositive. This CDR3 is CASSLGQSAGELFF. CDR3 nucleotide sequence: TGTGCCAGTAGCCTGGGACAGTCCGCCGGGGAGCTGTTTTTT.